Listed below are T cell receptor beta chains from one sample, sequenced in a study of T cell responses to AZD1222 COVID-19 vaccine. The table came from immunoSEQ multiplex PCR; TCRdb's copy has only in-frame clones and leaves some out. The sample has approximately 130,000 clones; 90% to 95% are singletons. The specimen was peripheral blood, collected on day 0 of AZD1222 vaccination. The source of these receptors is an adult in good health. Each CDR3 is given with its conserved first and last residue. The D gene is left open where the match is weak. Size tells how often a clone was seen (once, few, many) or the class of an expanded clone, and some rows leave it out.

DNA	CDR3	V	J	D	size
TGTGCCAGCAGTGACCCTAACAGGGAGACTAATGAAAAACTGTTTTTT	CASSDPNRETNEKLFF	TRBV6-1	TRBJ1-4	.	.
TGTGCCAGCAGTACACAGGACCGTCAGTTCTTC	CASSTQDRQFF	TRBV12-3/TRBV12-4	TRBJ2-1	.	.
TGTGCCTGGAGTGTACCATCTGAAGCTTTCTTT	CAWSVPSEAFF	TRBV30	TRBJ1-1	.	.
TGTGCCAGCAGCTTCGCCGGGACAGAGAACACTGAAGCTTTCTTT	CASSFAGTENTEAFF	TRBV7-9	TRBJ1-1	TRBD1	.
TGTGCCAGTAGTATTACCCCCACAGGTTCCCAGCCCCAGCATTTT	CASSITPTGSQPQHF	TRBV19	TRBJ1-5	.	few
TGCAGCGTGCGCTCCCGGGCGACCTATGGCTACACCTTC	CSVRSRATYGYTF	TRBV29-1	TRBJ1-2	.	.
TGTGCCAGTAGTCCAGACAGGACTAGGGGCTACACCTTC	CASSPDRTRGYTF	TRBV19	TRBJ1-2	.	.
TGTGCCAGCAGTTACGGGGGACCTAATTCACCCCTCCACTTT	CASSYGGPNSPLHF	TRBV6-5	TRBJ1-6	.	.
TGTGCCAGCTATGACAGGGGGCTGAACACTGAAGCTTTCTTT	CASYDRGLNTEAFF	TRBV5-8	TRBJ1-1	TRBD1	.
TGTGCCATCAGTGAGTCTAGCGGGAGTGGAGATACGCAGTATTTT	CAISESSGSGDTQYF	TRBV10-3	TRBJ2-3	TRBD2	.
TGTGCCAGCAGCACAAGCGGATCTGGAAACACCATATATTTT	CASSTSGSGNTIYF	TRBV28	TRBJ1-3	.	.
TGTGCCAGCAGTCCAGGGACAACCTACGAGCAGTACTTC	CASSPGTTYEQYF	TRBV6-2/TRBV6-3	TRBJ2-7	.	few
TGTGCCAGTAGATGGGGAGCTGTGAACACTGAAGCTTTCTTT	CASRWGAVNTEAFF	TRBV19	TRBJ1-1	.	.
TGTGCCAGCAGTTCTAGCGGGCTACTCTACAATGAGCAGTTCTTC	CASSSSGLLYNEQFF	TRBV2	TRBJ2-1	TRBD2	.
TGTGCCAGCGGATGGAATCACAGGGGAGTAGCTGGAAACACCATATATTTT	CASGWNHRGVAGNTIYF	TRBV7-9	TRBJ1-3	TRBD1	.
TGTGCCAGCAGTGGGGATTCCCCCGGAGAGACCCAGTACTTC	CASSGDSPGETQYF	TRBV2	TRBJ2-5	.	.
TGTGCCAGCAGCCCCCTTGATTCGTGGGACACCATATATTTT	CASSPLDSWDTIYF	TRBV9	TRBJ1-3	.	.
TGTGCCAGCAGCTTTAACAGGGTTACCTACGAGCAGTACTTC	CASSFNRVTYEQYF	TRBV5-6	TRBJ2-7	.	.
TGCAGTGCTAGTTCCTGGGACGGAAACTATGGCTACACCTTC	CSASSWDGNYGYTF	TRBV20-1	TRBJ1-2	.	.
TGTGCCAGCAGCCCGGACAACCAAGAGACCCAGTACTTC	CASSPDNQETQYF	TRBV7-9	TRBJ2-5	.	.
TGTGCCAGCAGCTTAAAAGGGTCCTACGAGCAGTACTTC	CASSLKGSYEQYF	TRBV7-2	TRBJ2-7	.	.
TGTGCCACCAGCAGAGGAGGGGGCTTCGACTATGGCTACACCTTC	CATSRGGGFDYGYTF	TRBV15	TRBJ1-2	TRBD1	.
TGTGCCATCAGTGGACTAGCGGGAGGTTCAGATACGCAGTATTTT	CAISGLAGGSDTQYF	TRBV10-3	TRBJ2-3	TRBD2	.
TGTGCCAGCACTCAGACAGACATGAACACTGAAGCTTTCTTT	CASTQTDMNTEAFF	TRBV25-1	TRBJ1-1	.	.
TGTGCCAGCAGCTCACGCCCCAGCTACGAGCAGTACTTC	CASSSRPSYEQYF	TRBV5-4	TRBJ2-7	.	.
TGTGCCAGCAGCCGCGGAGGGCCCAACTATGGCTACACCTTC	CASSRGGPNYGYTF	TRBV7-8	TRBJ1-2	.	.
TGTGCCAGTAGTAAAACGCGGACTAATGAAAAACTGTTTTTT	CASSKTRTNEKLFF	TRBV19	TRBJ1-4	.	.
TGTGCCAGCAGTGAACCGGGGCACTACGAGCAGTACTTC	CASSEPGHYEQYF	TRBV6-1	TRBJ2-7	.	few
TGTGCCAGCAGTTCCCCGACTAGCGCGGCCGGGGAGCTGTTTTTT	CASSSPTSAAGELFF	TRBV6-5	TRBJ2-2	TRBD2	.
TGCAGTGCCAGTAGCGGGAGGGCCTCCGGGGAGCTGTTTTTT	CSASSGRASGELFF	TRBV20-1	TRBJ2-2	TRBD2	once
TGTGCCAGCAGCTTTTCTAGCGGGGCGGATGAGCAGTTCTTC	CASSFSSGADEQFF	TRBV7-2	TRBJ2-1	TRBD2	once
TGTGCCTGGTCGACAGGGGTGGCAACTAATGAAAAACTGTTTTTT	CAWSTGVATNEKLFF	TRBV30	TRBJ1-4	TRBD1	.
TGTGCCTGCCTGGATTCCTACGAGCAGTACTTC	CACLDSYEQYF	TRBV30	TRBJ2-7	.	.
TGTGCCAGCCTAAAGTCTACTAGCGGGTTCAATGAGCAGTTCTTC	CASLKSTSGFNEQFF	TRBV7-9	TRBJ2-1	TRBD2	.
TGTGCCACCAGTGTCAGGGACAATCAGCCCCAGCATTTT	CATSVRDNQPQHF	TRBV24-1	TRBJ1-5	.	.
TGTGCCTGGAGCCCATACCAAGAGACCCAGTACTTC	CAWSPYQETQYF	TRBV30	TRBJ2-5	.	.
TGTGCCAGCAGAGCGCCAGGAATGGAGCAGTTCTTC	CASRAPGMEQFF	TRBV2	TRBJ2-1	.	.
TGTGCCAGTACCGACAGGGGGAAGGGCACCATATATTTT	CASTDRGKGTIYF	TRBV28	TRBJ1-3	TRBD1	once
TGTGCCAGCAGTTTACTAGGGAGTCTTAACTATGGCTACACCTTC	CASSLLGSLNYGYTF	TRBV28	TRBJ1-2	.	.
TGTGCCAGCAGCTTAGGTCAGGGGCGCGTTCAGTTCTTC	CASSLGQGRVQFF	TRBV7-9	TRBJ2-1	.	.
TGTGCCAGCAGCGCCTCCGGGAGAATGAACACTGAAGCTTTCTTT	CASSASGRMNTEAFF	TRBV9	TRBJ1-1	.	few
TGTGCCAGCTTAGGACAGGGACATGCAACTAATGAAAAACTGTTTTTT	CASLGQGHATNEKLFF	TRBV28	TRBJ1-4	TRBD1	.